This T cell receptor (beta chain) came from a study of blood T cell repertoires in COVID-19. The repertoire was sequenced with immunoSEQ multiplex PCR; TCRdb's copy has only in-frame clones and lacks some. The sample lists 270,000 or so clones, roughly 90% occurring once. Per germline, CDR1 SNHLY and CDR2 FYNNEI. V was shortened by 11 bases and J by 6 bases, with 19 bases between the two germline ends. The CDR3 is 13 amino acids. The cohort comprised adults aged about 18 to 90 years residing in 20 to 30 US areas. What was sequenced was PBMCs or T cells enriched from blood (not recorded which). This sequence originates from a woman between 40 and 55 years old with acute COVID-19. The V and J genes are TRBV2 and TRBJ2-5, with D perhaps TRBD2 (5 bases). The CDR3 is CAGPGKPAKTQYF. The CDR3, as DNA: TGTGCCGGACCGGGAAAGCCGGCGAAGACCCAGTACTTC.